Presented here are 15 T cell receptor beta chains from one specimen sequenced in a study of Graves' ophthalmopathy and Graves' hyperthyroidism (dated by TCRdb to 2016 to 2019). TCRdb names Illumina HiSeq 2000 as the instrument used. TCR beta CDR3 regions were amplified from RNA transcripts for repertoire sequencing. HTBI primers and the Qiagen OneStep RT-PCR kit were used in a first-round RT-PCR, which was followed by a second-round multiplex PCR, size selection and purification. Using fastp at Q25 and MiXCR, TCRdb reprocessed the public reads and kept productive beta chains. Every CDR3 protein is listed once, alongside the most common genes and DNA of its rows. The sample table lists hundreds of thousands of distinct CDR3 sequences, over 40% of them with a count of one. The leading ten clones occupy 2.5% to 3.5% of the sample. The source material was peripheral blood. Receptors originate from an adult man with Graves' ophthalmopathy.

The V gene is TRBV7-9, the J gene TRBJ2-5, with 15 bases lining up with TRBD2. The CDR3 runs to 18 residues. CDR1 and CDR2 from the germline V gene are SEHNR and FQNEAQ (reference sequence). The junction had 12 bases not matched to a gene; V was cut back by 5 bases and J by 5 bases. This CDR3 is CASSPRGGLAGGRETQYF. Written as DNA, the CDR3 is TGTGCCAGCAGCCCTAGGGGGGGACTAGCGGGGGGCCGGGAGACCCAGTACTTC.

This clonotype has a count of ten or more. V gene TRBV7-9 combines with J gene TRBJ1-1; D is undetermined. The V gene lost 7 bases and the J gene lost 0 bases, with 6 bases spanning the gap. CDR3 length: 12 residues. Germline V gene data show CDR1 as SEHNR and CDR2 as FQNEAQ (reference sequence). The chain's CDR3 is CASTDMNTEAFF. CDR3 nucleotide sequence: TGTGCCAGCACTGACATGAACACTGAAGCTTTCTTT.

The genes are TRBV20-1 and TRBJ2-7; weak D call: TRBD1 (6 bases). V lost 6 bases and J 0 bases, leaving 15 bases between the germline ends. The germline CDR1 and CDR2 sequences are DFQATT and SNEGSKA (reference sequence). The CDR3 is 14 amino acids. The CDR3 spells CSAPGGGLSYEQYF. In nucleotides, the CDR3 is TGCAGTGCGCCCGGTGGGGGCCTCTCCTACGAGCAGTACTTC.

This chain uses TRBV19 with TRBJ1-2, with 9 positions matching TRBD1. CDR1 is LNHDA, CDR2 SQIVND, per germline (reference sequence). J was trimmed by 3 bases and V by 3 bases; bases with no gene match: 5. The CDR3 is 15 residues long. CDR3 coding DNA: TGTGCCAGTAGTATCTCGACAGGGGGGGACTATGGCTACACCTTC. As protein: CASSISTGGDYGYTF.

This clonotype was seen many times. This sequence may be a read error, since a much larger clone differs from it by one base. The chain recombines TRBV29-1 with TRBJ1-2; D possibly corresponds to TRBD1 (6 bases). V was cut by 4 bases and J by 8 bases, with 11 bases left in between. In germline, CDR1 is SQVTM, CDR2 ANQGSEA. The CDR3 contains 11 residues. The DNA of the CDR3 is TGCAGCGTTGGTGGGACATTCGGCTACACCTTC. Protein: CSVGGTFGYTF.

This clonotype appeared a few times. This may be a read error: a much more frequent sequence differs by one nucleotide. The rearrangement joins TRBV7-9 to TRBJ2-5; possibly TRBD1 or TRBD2 for D (5 bases each). The CDR3 runs to 13 residues. The V end lost 4 bases, the J end lost 5 bases, and 11 bases lay between the germline ends. CDR1 and CDR2 from the germline V gene are SEHNR and FQNEAQ (reference sequence). The CDR3 loop reads CASSYLGDETQYF. CDR3 in DNA: TGTGCCAGCAGCTATCTGGGGGACGAGACCCAGTACTTC.

This clonotype was seen only a few times. V is TRBV3-1 and J is TRBJ1-2; TRBD1 aligns across 7 bases. The V gene end was trimmed by 6 bases and the J gene end by 0 bases; junction bases not matched to a gene: 7. This CDR3 contains 15 residues. Germline lookup yields CDR1 LGHDT and CDR2 YNNKEL (reference sequence). CDR3 sequence: CASRPGTAPNYGYTF. Here the CDR3 DNA reads TGTGCCAGCAGGCCAGGGACAGCTCCTAACTATGGCTACACCTTC.

This clonotype was seen once. Possible read error: a much larger clone is one base away. CDR3 sequence (DNA): TGTGCCAGCACTGGGACACGGAACGGCTACACCTTC. It yields the protein CASTGTRNGYTF. This chain joins TRBV6-2 or TRBV6-3 and TRBJ1-2; possibly TRBD1 for D (6 bases). CDR3 length equals 12 residues. Germline assignment: CDR1 MNHEY and CDR2 SVGEGT. The V end was cut by 7 bases, the J end by 8 bases, with 14 bases between.

At least ten counts were recorded for this clonotype. The germline gene is not matched at one end of the junction; a read error may be the cause. V is TRBV5-1 and J is TRBJ1-1; D unresolved. Germline CDR1 SGHRS, CDR2 YFSETQ. The CDR3 consists of 14 residues. The CDR3 DNA reads TGTGCCAGCAGCTTAGCGTTGGGGAACACTGAAGCTTTCTTT. Protein sequence: CASSLALGNTEAFF.

The chain recombines TRBV6-4 with TRBJ1-5; perhaps TRBD1 as D (6 bases). V lost 10 bases, J lost 2 bases, and 24 bases lay in between. CDR3 length: 17 residues. In germline, CDR1 is MRHNA, CDR2 SNTAGT. The CDR3 bases are TGTGCCACCGAGCCTTACAGGGATCCTAGAGGCAATCAGCCCCAGCATTTT. The encoded protein is CATEPYRDPRGNQPQHF.

The V and J genes are TRBV11-1 and TRBJ2-5; 8 bases fit TRBD2. The CDR3 spans 16 residues. The V segment lost 1 base and the J segment 5 bases; nucleotides outside the gene matches: 9. From germline, CDR1 is SGHAT and CDR2 FQDESV (reference sequence). The CDR3 region has the DNA TGTGCCAGCAGCTTAGTAGCGGGACTGACGGGGGAGACCCAGTACTTC. Its translation is CASSLVAGLTGETQYF.

This clonotype has at least ten counts. This chain connects TRBV2 to TRBJ2-5; 7 positions agree with TRBD2. This CDR3 contains 14 residues. The trim removed 4 bases at V and 5 bases at J, leaving 7 bases unmatched. The germline CDR1 and CDR2 sequences are SNHLY and FYNNEI. CDR3 sequence (DNA): TGTGCCAGCAGTGTCCTAGCGGTTCGGGAGACCCAGTACTTC. Translation: CASSVLAVRETQYF.

This clonotype was seen a handful of times. The V gene is TRBV30, the J gene TRBJ2-5; 12 bases are shared with TRBD1. Losses at the gene ends were 1 base for V and 5 bases for J; bases not matched to a gene: 5. Germline V gives CDR1 GTSNPN, CDR2 SVGIG (reference sequence). This CDR3 contains 15 residues. CDR3 DNA: TGTGCCTGGAGTGGGGGACAGGGGGCAGGGGAGACCCAGTACTTC. Translating it yields CAWSGGQGAGETQYF.

This clonotype has ten or more counts. The V gene is TRBV15, the J gene TRBJ1-6; D might be TRBD1 (5 bases). CDR1 is LNHNV and CDR2 is YYDKDF in the germline V gene (reference sequence). Trimming left V 3 bases short and J 7 bases short, with 13 bases between. The CDR3 consists of 15 residues. CDR3 bases: TGTGCCACCAGCAGGACCGGGACTGTGAATTCACCCCTCCACTTT. It is translated as CATSRTGTVNSPLHF.

This clonotype appeared a single time. Here the CDR3 DNA reads TGTGCCAGCAGTTACGGGGATCCCGGGACCGCATCCGGGGAGCTGTTTTTT. Translating gives CASSYGDPGTASGELFF. The genes are TRBV6-5 and TRBJ2-2; either TRBD1 or TRBD2 may fit D (5 bases each). This CDR3 has 17 amino acids. The germline V gene encodes CDR1 MNHEY and CDR2 SVGAGI. V lost 2 bases and J 6 bases, leaving 19 bases between the germline ends.